This T cell receptor (beta chain) was sequenced during a study of blood T cell repertoires in COVID-19. Turning to the study itself: COVID-19 samples collected from the United States, Italy and Spain covered acute and convalescent phases. PBMCs, B-cell-depleted T cells, or T cells were the source of the cDNA or gDNA that made up the material.

In the authors' methods: Amplification of reference gene primers was used by the study to estimate nucleated cell counts. TCRdb keeps only in-frame clones here, not all; method: immunoSEQ multiplex PCR. V, J and clone size are those of that table, while D and trimming were read from the DNA. Of roughly 190,000 clones listed, roughly 84% were seen once; the top ten hold roughly 20%. Germline V gene data show CDR1 as LNHNV and CDR2 as YYDKDF (reference sequence). This CDR3 is built from 14 residues. Trimming took off 1 base at V and 2 bases at J, with 6 bases between the two ends. The rearrangement uses TRBV15 and TRBJ1-5, with D maybe TRBD1 (5 bases). The material sequenced was peripheral blood. The receptor was derived from a human donor in a cohort sampled during active COVID-19. The CDR3 sequence is CATSRVRGNQPQHF. The CDR3 DNA reads TGTGCCACCAGCAGAGTCAGGGGCAATCAGCCCCAGCATTTT.